This TCR beta chain comes out of a study of Graves' ophthalmopathy and Graves' hyperthyroidism. V dropped 6 bases and J dropped 0 bases, with 8 bases sitting between them. The CDR3 is 14 residues long. Per the germline V gene, CDR1 is SNHLY and CDR2 is FYNNEI. Many counts were recorded for this clonotype. Its matching antigen is unknown. As diagnostic evidence, clinical symptoms, serum thyroxine, TRAb, thyroid ultrasound and orbital computed tomography were relied upon. Study-wide results and caveats: Blood repertoires reportedly contained most expanded thyroid clonotypes above 0.001 frequency. It was with about 71% sensitivity and about 72% specificity that the model predicted ophthalmopathy progression.

The sequenced template was RNA, covering the TCR beta CDR3 region. Amplification began with first-round RT-PCR using HTBI primers, then second-round multiplex PCR was performed. Each CDR3 protein is one row after TCRdb ran MiXCR on the multiplex PCR reads. The sample lists hundreds of thousands of distinct CDR3 sequences, over 40% occurring once. The clonotype comes from an adult man with Graves' ophthalmopathy. Sequencing used peripheral blood. The gene calls are TRBV2 and TRBJ1-4, with D hard to call. The DNA for the CDR3 is TGTGCCAGCAGACCTCGGACAACTAATGAAAAACTGTTTTTT. Residues: CASRPRTTNEKLFF.